These T cell receptor beta chains were read from a single sample in a study of OX40 agonist ivuxolimab in advanced cancers. TCRdb's copy holds only in-frame clones and misses some; the assay was immunoSEQ multiplex PCR. The data hold about 62,000 clones, with more than 65% observed a single time. The specimen comprised CD4+ or CD8+ T cells sorted from blood, sampled in a trial of the OX40 agonist ivuxolimab. These receptors were collected from an adult with an advanced solid tumor such as melanoma, head and neck, liver or kidney cancer. The CDR3 runs from the conserved cysteine through the conserved F or W. The D gene is left open where the match is weak. Rows give clone size only sometimes, using once, few, many, or a class for an expanded clone.

TRBV27	TRBJ2-5	.	TRBD2	CASKGLALQETQYF	TGTGCCAGCAAAGGACTAGCCCTCCAAGAGACCCAGTACTTC
TRBV4-3	TRBJ2-1	.	TRBD2	CASSQEDAGARSYNEQFF	TGCGCCAGCAGCCAAGAAGATGCGGGAGCAAGGTCCTACAATGAGCAGTTCTTC
TRBV19	TRBJ2-5	.	.	CASSTRRFQETQYF	TGTGCCAGTAGTACTCGACGGTTCCAAGAGACCCAGTACTTC
TRBV4-1	TRBJ2-7	.	TRBD1	CASSSGQIAWF	TGCGCCAGCAGCTCGGGACAGATAGCCTGGTTC
TRBV28	TRBJ1-1	.	.	CASSQLNTEAFF	TGTGCCAGCAGTCAGTTGAACACTGAAGCTTTCTTT
TRBV5-1	TRBJ1-3	.	.	CASSLSGTGNTIYF	TGCGCCAGCAGCTTATCCGGGACAGGAAACACCATATATTTT
TRBV5-1	TRBJ2-5	.	.	CASSLTSRETQYF	TGCGCCAGCAGCTTGACTAGCCGTGAGACCCAGTACTTC
TRBV5-1	TRBJ2-1	.	TRBD2	CASSLELAVGGNEQFF	TGCGCCAGCAGCTTGGAACTAGCGGTCGGTGGGAATGAGCAGTTCTTC
TRBV10-1	TRBJ2-1	few	.	CASSESPSGFLNEQFF	TGCGCCAGCAGTGAGTCCCCCAGCGGGTTTCTCAATGAGCAGTTCTTC
TRBV7-9	TRBJ2-1	.	TRBD1	CASTVTGMSSYNEQFF	TGTGCCAGCACCGTGACAGGGATGAGCTCCTACAATGAGCAGTTCTTC
TRBV7-9	TRBJ2-5	once	.	CATTGGRYQETQYF	TGTGCCACCACGGGGGGCCGGTACCAAGAGACCCAGTACTTC
TRBV30	TRBJ2-7	.	.	CAWSKTRREQYF	TGTGCCTGGAGTAAGACGAGACGCGAGCAGTACTTC
TRBV6-4	TRBJ2-3	.	TRBD2	CASSDGGGTDTQYF	TGTGCCAGCAGTGACGGGGGGGGCACAGATACGCAGTATTTT
TRBV29-1	TRBJ2-1	few	.	CSVIGLVTYNEQFF	TGCAGCGTAATTGGACTTGTCACCTACAATGAGCAGTTCTTC
TRBV7-3	TRBJ2-1	.	.	CASSLSGLSSYNEQFF	TGTGCCAGCAGCTTAAGCGGTCTATCCTCCTACAATGAGCAGTTCTTC
TRBV29-1	TRBJ2-6	medium-sized	.	CSVEDGRGAPGANVLTF	TGCAGCGTTGAAGACGGCAGGGGAGCTCCTGGGGCCAACGTCCTGACTTTC
TRBV19	TRBJ2-5	.	.	CASSQNMETQYF	TGTGCCAGTAGTCAAAATATGGAGACCCAGTACTTC
TRBV5-1	TRBJ2-3	.	.	CASSFNRVGSPTETSSTDTQYF	TGCGCCAGCAGCTTCAATCGTGTCGGATCCCCGACCGAGACCTCTAGCACAGATACGCAGTATTTT
TRBV11-2	TRBJ1-4	once	.	CASSITVATNEKLFF	TGTGCCAGCAGCATCACGGTTGCAACTAATGAAAAACTGTTTTTT
TRBV19	TRBJ2-7	.	TRBD2	CASSNRLADEQYF	TGTGCCAGTAGTAACAGGCTAGCGGACGAGCAGTACTTC
TRBV5-1	TRBJ2-3	.	.	CASSLAVREGHTQYF	TGCGCCAGCAGCTTGGCAGTTAGGGAAGGGCATACGCAGTATTTT
TRBV4-2	TRBJ2-7	.	.	CASSPRDRPYEQYF	TGTGCCAGCAGCCCCCGGGACCGGCCCTACGAGCAGTACTTC
TRBV9	TRBJ1-1	.	.	CASSPRGAMTEAFF	TGTGCCAGCAGCCCCCGCGGGGCTATGACTGAAGCTTTCTTT
TRBV6-6	TRBJ2-1	.	.	CASSTTGLNEQFF	TGTGCCAGCAGTACTACAGGGTTGAATGAGCAGTTCTTC